A selection of T cell receptor beta chains follows, all from one sample in a study of CD8 T cells in Susac syndrome. TCRdb re-called the immunoSEQ multiplex PCR reads with MiXCR, one entry per CDR3 protein. Of roughly 140,000 distinct CDR3 sequences in the sample, roughly 96% were seen once. The sequencing input was CD8+ T cells from PBMCs. These receptor sequences come from a human donor with multiple sclerosis. CDR3s include the opening cysteine and the closing phenylalanine or tryptophan. A D gene is named only where the DNA matches it firmly. Clone size appears in some rows only: once, few, many, or a class for an expanded clone.

>TRBV5-1|NA|TRBJ1-1|NA
TGCGCCAGCCGGGACGTAGAAGCTTTCTTT
CASRDVEAFF
>TRBV15|NA|TRBJ1-1|once
TGTGCCACCAGCCTCGACCTGAGGGGGGGACCCACGGGATCATACACTGAAGCTTTCTTT
CATSLDLRGGPTGSYTEAFF
>TRBV30|TRBD1|TRBJ1-4|NA
TGTGCCTCCGCCGGGACAGAAAATGAAAAACTGTTTTTT
CASAGTENEKLFF
>TRBV9|NA|TRBJ2-2|once
TGTGCCAGCAACCTAGGGACATTAAACACCGGGGAGCTGTTTTTT
CASNLGTLNTGELFF
>TRBV9|TRBD1|TRBJ2-1|NA
TGTGCCAGCACCCCCGGGACAGGGAACAATGAGCAGTTCTTC
CASTPGTGNNEQFF
>TRBV9|NA|TRBJ1-6|NA
TGTGCCAGCAGCGTAGCATGGCAGCCTAATTCACCCCTCCACTTT
CASSVAWQPNSPLHF
>TRBV29-1|TRBD2|TRBJ2-5|NA
TGCAGCGTTGAAGACCCTAGCGGGGGGAATCAAGAGACCCAGTACTTC
CSVEDPSGGNQETQYF
>TRBV15|NA|TRBJ2-1|once
TGTGCCACCTCGGGGAGTTCGGTCTGGAGCAATGAGCAGTTCTTC
CATSGSSVWSNEQFF
>TRBV12-5|NA|TRBJ2-1|NA
TGTGCTAGTGGTTTGGGGGGCGGTTACAATGAGCAGTTCTTC
CASGLGGGYNEQFF
>TRBV4-2|NA|TRBJ1-5|NA
TGTGCCAGCAGCCCAGGTAAACCGACAAGCAATCAGCCCCAGCATTTT
CASSPGKPTSNQPQHF
>TRBV20-1|TRBD2|TRBJ2-1|NA
TGCAGTGCTATGAACGGGGGGGCCTTCAATGAGCAGTTCTTC
CSAMNGGAFNEQFF
>TRBV20-1|NA|TRBJ2-4|NA
TGCAGTGCTGACCCCGTAGGGAGGAGGGAAAACATTCAGTACTTC
CSADPVGRRENIQYF
>TRBV12-3/TRBV12-4|TRBD2|TRBJ2-3|NA
TGTGCCAGCAGTCCCCCTAGCGGGAGCACAGATACGCAGTATTTT
CASSPPSGSTDTQYF
>TRBV12-5|NA|TRBJ2-5|NA
TGTGCTAGTGGTTTGGTACGCAGGGGTGGTCAAGAGACCCAGTACTTC
CASGLVRRGGQETQYF
>TRBV29-1|NA|TRBJ1-1|NA
TGCAGCGTCCGAATCGGAGGAGCTGAAGCTTTCTTT
CSVRIGGAEAFF
>TRBV15|NA|TRBJ1-6|few
TGTGCCACCAGCAGAGTCAGGGACAATTCACCCCTCCACTTT
CATSRVRDNSPLHF
>TRBV2|NA|TRBJ2-1|NA
TGTGCCAGCAGTGGCACTCCCTACAATGAGCAGTTCTTC
CASSGTPYNEQFF
>TRBV9|NA|TRBJ2-1|NA
TGTGCCAGCAGCGTAGGCGTCGCCTCCTACAATGAGCAGTTCTTC
CASSVGVASYNEQFF
>TRBV7-9|NA|TRBJ1-2|NA
TGTGCCAGTTCCCGGGACATAAATGGCTACACCTTC
CASSRDINGYTF
>TRBV25-1|TRBD1|TRBJ1-2|NA
TGTGCCAGCAGTGTTGGGACAGGCCTTTCCTATGGCTACACCTTC
CASSVGTGLSYGYTF
>TRBV27|NA|TRBJ2-3|NA
TGTGCCAGCAGTTTAGGGGGCACAGATACGCAGTATTTT
CASSLGGTDTQYF
>TRBV10-3|TRBD1|TRBJ2-5|NA
TGTGCCATCAGCCTTGCACAGGGGCAGGAGACCCAGTACTTC
CAISLAQGQETQYF
>TRBV12-3/TRBV12-4|TRBD1|TRBJ1-1|once
TGTGCCAGCAGCCAACAGACAGGGCCGAACACTGAAGCTTTCTTT
CASSQQTGPNTEAFF
>TRBV13|NA|TRBJ2-3|once
TGTGCCAGCAGCCCGGACAGACTTTCCACAGATACGCAGTATTTT
CASSPDRLSTDTQYF
>TRBV2|NA|TRBJ1-6|once
TGTGCCAGCCGTGGCAGGCCGGCACCCCTCCACTTT
CASRGRPAPLHF
>TRBV5-6|NA|TRBJ2-7|NA
TGTGCCAGCAGCTTTCCGCTCAGGGGCGACGAGCAGTACTTC
CASSFPLRGDEQYF
>TRBV20-1|NA|TRBJ1-1|NA
TGCAGTGCTAGTTCGGTGGACAGTTGGGGCACTGAAGCTTTCTTT
CSASSVDSWGTEAFF
>TRBV5-1|NA|TRBJ2-3|NA
TGCGCCAGCAGCTTGGTGGGGGGAATCCCAGATACGCAGTATTTT
CASSLVGGIPDTQYF
>TRBV12-3/TRBV12-4|NA|TRBJ2-1|NA
TGTGCCAGCAGTTTTGGGTTCTACAATGAGCAGTTCTTC
CASSFGFYNEQFF
>TRBV19|NA|TRBJ1-6|NA
TGTGCCAGTAGTCATGTCCATTCAGGGTCCCTCCACTTT
CASSHVHSGSLHF
>TRBV20-1|NA|TRBJ1-2|few
TGCAGTGCTAGAGATCGCAGTAACTATGGCTACACCTTC
CSARDRSNYGYTF
>TRBV12-3/TRBV12-4|NA|TRBJ2-2|NA
TGTGCCAGCAGTTTCACGGCGGATAGGACCGGGGAGCTGTTTTTT
CASSFTADRTGELFF
>TRBV7-6|NA|TRBJ1-6|NA
TGTGCCAGCAGCTTAGAAGGGGAATATTCACCCCTCCACTTT
CASSLEGEYSPLHF
>TRBV15|NA|TRBJ2-7|NA
TGTGCCACCAGCCCCTCCCGCGACAGAGGGGACGAGCAGTACTTC
CATSPSRDRGDEQYF
>TRBV20-1|TRBD2|TRBJ2-1|NA
TGCAGTGCTTGGACTAGCGGGGGGGCTGTTGGTGTCGATGAGCAGTTCTTC
CSAWTSGGAVGVDEQFF
>TRBV9|NA|TRBJ2-1|NA
TGTGCCAGCAGCGTAGTAACTACGGACAATGAGCAGTTCTTC
CASSVVTTDNEQFF
>TRBV12-3/TRBV12-4|TRBD2|TRBJ2-5|NA
TGTGCCAGCAGCTTAGCGGGGGGCACCGGAGAGACCCAGTACTTC
CASSLAGGTGETQYF
>TRBV13|NA|TRBJ2-2|NA
TGTGCCAGCAGCTGGGGACCAGCCGGGGAGCTGTTTTTT
CASSWGPAGELFF
>TRBV27|NA|TRBJ1-5|NA
TGTGCCAGCAGTTTTGGGGGAAGCAATCAGCCCCAGCATTTT
CASSFGGSNQPQHF
>TRBV29-1|NA|TRBJ2-3|NA
TGCAGCGTTGAGTCCGTGGCCGGGAGAGATACGCAGTATTTT
CSVESVAGRDTQYF
>TRBV12-3/TRBV12-4|NA|TRBJ1-1|NA
TGTGCCAGCAGTTTAAAGGGGGTGGCTTTCTTT
CASSLKGVAFF
>TRBV11-1|TRBD2|TRBJ2-2|NA
TGTGCCAGCAGCTCCACTAGCGGGGGGGACACCGGGGAGCTGTTTTTT
CASSSTSGGDTGELFF
>TRBV20-1|TRBD1|TRBJ1-2|once
TGCAGTGCTAGAGTCTGGACAGGGGCTAGTGGCTACACCTTC
CSARVWTGASGYTF
>TRBV30|NA|TRBJ1-2|NA
TGTGCCGGGAGAACAGGCTATGGCTACACCTTC
CAGRTGYGYTF
>TRBV20-1|NA|TRBJ2-1|NA
TGCAGTGCTAGAGATATCGGACAGCGAGGTTTAAGGGAGCAGTTCTTC
CSARDIGQRGLREQFF
>TRBV19|NA|TRBJ2-3|NA
TGTGCCAGTACCCCAGGCCCAGGAGATACGCAGTATTTT
CASTPGPGDTQYF
>TRBV13|TRBD2|TRBJ2-1|NA
TGTGCCAGCAGCTTAGGGGTCCTAGCGGGAAATGAGCAGTTCTTC
CASSLGVLAGNEQFF
>TRBV4-1|NA|TRBJ2-1|NA
TGCGCCAGCAGCCCAAATGGAAATGAGCAGTTCTTC
CASSPNGNEQFF
>TRBV5-4|TRBD2|TRBJ2-7|NA
TGTGCCAGCAGCCTGACTAGCGGGGGCCACGAGCAGTACTTC
CASSLTSGGHEQYF
>TRBV18|NA|TRBJ2-3|NA
TGTGCCAGCTCACGTAGTGGAGGGATCACAGATACGCAGTATTTT
CASSRSGGITDTQYF
>TRBV29-1|NA|TRBJ2-5|NA
TGCAGCGTCGGAGGGCGAGGGGGCCAGGAGACCCAGTACTTC
CSVGGRGGQETQYF
>TRBV3-1|TRBD2|TRBJ2-7|NA
TGTGCCAGCAGCGCGGGGGTGGATTACGAGCAGTACTTC
CASSAGVDYEQYF
>TRBV3-1|TRBD2|TRBJ2-5|NA
TGTGCCAGCAGTCTCACTAGCGGGGATAGGGAGACCCAGTACTTC
CASSLTSGDRETQYF
>TRBV15|NA|TRBJ2-1|NA
TGTGCCACCAGCAGAGTGGACCGGCAAGCGTACAATGAGCAGTTCTTC
CATSRVDRQAYNEQFF
>TRBV6-1|NA|TRBJ2-3|NA
TGTGCCATATGCCCTTCGGGGACGAGGACAGATACGCAGTATTTT
CAICPSGTRTDTQYF
>TRBV5-6|NA|TRBJ1-5|NA
TGTGCCAGCAGCTTGGGGACAGCCAATCAGCCCCAGCATTTT
CASSLGTANQPQHF
>TRBV20-1|NA|TRBJ2-1|NA
TGCAGTGCTAGGCCCAGTCCCTACAATGAGCAGTTCTTC
CSARPSPYNEQFF
>TRBV11-2|TRBD2|TRBJ2-7|NA
TGTGCCAGCAGCTTAGCGACTAGCGTCGTCCGTAACTACGAGCAGTACTTC
CASSLATSVVRNYEQYF
>TRBV3-1|NA|TRBJ1-1|NA
TGTGCCAGCAGCCAAGGTTCTGGGAACACTGAAGCTTTCTTT
CASSQGSGNTEAFF
>TRBV27|TRBD2|TRBJ2-5|NA
TGTGCCAGCAGTCCAACTAGCGGGGGGGCCGGGTACTTC
CASSPTSGGAGYF